The 27 T cell receptor beta chains in this list originate from one sample, sequenced in a study of cytomegalovirus exposure and HLA in healthy donors. Vbeta (60) and Jbeta (13) primers were used in the PCR. Sequencing was performed with immunoSEQ multiplex PCR; in TCRdb, only in-frame clones are kept and a portion is missing. Among over 100,000 clones listed, approximately 67% were seen once. Sample: PBMCs. These receptors originate from a man aged 18-30 years in good health and CMV-seronegative.

The chain combines TRBV9 with TRBJ2-1, with unresolved D. V lost 0 bases and J lost 0, with 10 bases in between. Germline values: CDR1 SGDLS, CDR2 YYNGEE. This CDR3 has 16 residues. CDR3 DNA sequence: TGTGCCAGCAGCGTAGGTGGCGGAGTCTCCTACAATGAGCAGTTCTTC. As protein: CASSVGGGVSYNEQFF.

This clone has more than one count but fewer than ten. This rearrangement joins TRBV2 to TRBJ1-1; no definite D call. The CDR3 contains 15 residues. Germline V gene sequence: CDR1 SNHLY, CDR2 FYNNEI. With 4 bases removed from V and 3 bases from J, the gap between germline ends came to 15 bases. The CDR3 nucleotides read TGTGCCAGCAGTGGGTACAGCGGCCAACACACTGAAGCTTTCTTT. This translates into CASSGYSGQHTEAFF.

This clone was detected only a few times. The V call is TRBV19, the J call TRBJ1-1; D perhaps matches TRBD1 (6 bases). Germline CDR1 is LNHDA and CDR2 is SQIVND (reference sequence). This CDR3 comprises 15 residues. V lost 6 bases and J lost 0, with 14 bases in between. The CDR3 nucleotides read TGTGCCAGTAGCCCCGATAGGACAGTGAACACTGAAGCTTTCTTT. This sequence encodes CASSPDRTVNTEAFF. Full variable domain (rest looked up from reference TRBV19 and TRBJ1-1): DGGITQSPKYLFRKEGQNVTLSCEQNLNHDAMYWYRQDPGQGLRLIYYSQIVNDFQKGDIAEGYSVSREKKESFPLTVTSAQKNPTAFYLCASSPDRTVNTEAFFGQGTRLTVV.

This chain uses TRBV6-1 with TRBJ1-5; TRBD1 might be the D (5 bases). Trimming took 6 bases from V and 4 from J, leaving 16 bases between them. The CDR3 has 15 residues. The germline V gene encodes CDR1 MNHNS and CDR2 SASEGT. The CDR3 sequence is CASSGTQGGNQPQHF. CDR3 in DNA: TGTGCCAGCAGCGGGACTCAGGGCGGAAATCAGCCCCAGCATTTT.

The rearrangement joins TRBV6-1 to TRBJ2-7, with 7 bases matching TRBD2. Germline lookup yields CDR1 MNHNS and CDR2 SASEGT. CDR3 length: 14 amino acids. V shed 7 bases and J 2 bases; nucleotides not matched to a gene: 8. In DNA form, the CDR3 reads TGTGCCAGCACTCCACGGGGAGGGGCCTACGAGCAGTACTTC. Translated, it gives CASTPRGGAYEQYF.

The chain carries TRBV5-6 and TRBJ2-2; 12 nucleotides align to TRBD2. V lost 4 bases, J lost 0 bases, and 4 bases stayed unmatched. The CDR3 is 17 residues long. Germline V CDR1 and CDR2: SGHDT, YYEEEE. In DNA, the CDR3 is TGTGCCAGCAGCCCCCGGACTAGCGGGGCGAACACCGGGGAGCTGTTTTTT. This encodes CASSPRTSGANTGELFF.

The rearrangement links TRBV28 to TRBJ1-6, with 12 positions matching TRBD1. CDR1 is MDHEN and CDR2 is SYDVKM in the germline V gene. The CDR3 covers 15 residues. The V segment lost 4 bases and the J segment 9 bases; nucleotides outside the gene matches: 4. CDR3 sequence: CASSSSGQGASPLHF. CDR3 DNA: TGTGCCAGCAGTTCCTCGGGACAGGGGGCTTCACCCCTCCACTTT.

The CDR3 protein is CASSYSSKYEQYF. The CDR3 DNA follows: TGTGCCAGCAGTTACTCTTCCAAATACGAGCAGTACTTC. The chain combines TRBV6-5 with TRBJ2-5, with D hard to call. The tail of the sequence fits TRBJ2-7 better, so the J call may be wrong. The CDR3 sequence is 13 residues long. The germline CDR1 and CDR2 sequences are MNHEY and SVGAGI.

V gene TRBV6-1 combines with J gene TRBJ1-1; D remains ambiguous. Per the germline V gene, CDR1 is MNHNS and CDR2 is SASEGT. With 7 bases removed from V and 2 bases from J, the gap between germline ends came to 8 bases. This CDR3 comprises 12 residues. CDR3 residues: CASMVTNTEAFF. The CDR3 bases are TGTGCCAGCATGGTTACTAACACTGAAGCTTTCTTT.

CDR3 DNA sequence: TGTGCCAGTAGGTCGCCCGGTAGCACAGATACGCAGTATTTT. Translated: CASRSPGSTDTQYF. The rearrangement uses TRBV19 and TRBJ2-3; D gene ambiguous. Germline-derived CDR1 and CDR2 are LNHDA and SQIVND (reference sequence). V was shortened by 6 bases and J by 0 bases, with 10 bases between the two germline ends. The CDR3 sequence is 14 residues long.

The chain links TRBV5-4 to TRBJ2-2; 10 positions agree with TRBD2. Germline-derived CDR1 and CDR2 are SGHNT and YYREEE (reference sequence). The CDR3 extends over 16 amino acids. Trimming cost V 0 bases and J 6 bases; bases outside gene matches: 5. The CDR3 spells CASSLDGSGRAGELFF. Here the CDR3 DNA reads TGTGCCAGCAGCTTGGATGGCAGCGGGAGGGCCGGGGAGCTGTTTTTT.

This sequence joins TRBV27 and TRBJ1-2; 12 positions match TRBD1. Germline CDR1 MNHEY, CDR2 SMNVEV (reference sequence). J lost 7 bases, V lost 6 bases, and 9 bases had no gene match. The CDR3 covers 15 residues. The CDR3, as DNA: TGTGCCAGCAGACCCTTAGGGGACAGGGGGCTTGGCTACACCTTC. It specifies CASRPLGDRGLGYTF.

This chain uses TRBV6-5 with TRBJ2-3; D is unclear. The CDR3 covers 15 residues. The V and J ends lost 0 bases and 0 bases respectively, with 7 bases between them. Germline-derived CDR1 and CDR2 are MNHEY and SVGAGI. CDR3 in DNA: TGTGCCAGCAGTTACTCGAGAGCGAGCACAGATACGCAGTATTTT. Its protein product is CASSYSRASTDTQYF.

This clone was observed a few times. This chain joins TRBV11-3 and TRBJ1-1, with D unresolved. In germline, CDR1 is SGHNT, CDR2 YENEEA. The CDR3 is 13 residues long. The V gene lost 4 bases and the J gene lost 5 bases, with 11 bases spanning the gap. CDR3 sequence (DNA): TGTGCCAGCAGCTACAGCTATGGGACTGAAGCTTTCTTT. Amino acids: CASSYSYGTEAFF.

The rearrangement links TRBV5-1 to TRBJ2-7, with D possibly TRBD2 on 6 matching bases. The CDR3 has 13 amino acids. Between the trimmed V and J ends, which lost 0 bases and 4 bases, there was a span of 8 bases. The germline V gene has CDR1 SGHRS and CDR2 YFSETQ. CDR3 in DNA: TGCGCCAGCAGCTTGGCTAGCGTTTACGAGCAGTACTTC. The encoded protein is CASSLASVYEQYF.

V is TRBV27 and J is TRBJ2-3; TRBD2 might be the D (6 bases). V was shortened by 5 bases and J by 2 bases, with 14 bases between the two germline ends. Germline CDR1 MNHEY, CDR2 SMNVEV (reference sequence). This CDR3 is 15 amino acids long. The CDR3 protein is CASSKVGGATDTQYF. The CDR3 DNA reads as TGTGCCAGCAGTAAGGTCGGCGGGGCCACAGATACGCAGTATTTT.

CDR3 residues: CASSLGLAGPSGGELFF. The CDR3 region has the DNA TGCGCCAGCAGCTTGGGGCTAGCGGGGCCCAGTGGCGGGGAGCTGTTTTTT. This sequence joins TRBV5-1 and TRBJ2-2, with TRBD2 matching 9 bases. Losses at the gene ends were 0 bases for V and 7 bases for J; bases not matched to a gene: 10. Germline loops: CDR1 SGHRS, CDR2 YFSETQ. This CDR3 is 17 amino acids long.

This rearrangement joins TRBV7-2 to TRBJ2-7; 8 bases align to TRBD2. CDR1 is SGHTA and CDR2 is FQGNSA in the germline V gene. This CDR3 region has 17 residues. V shed 1 base and J 3 bases; nucleotides not matched to a gene: 11. The CDR3 here is CASSLGGLAGALYEQYF. The CDR3 bases are TGTGCCAGCAGCTTAGGGGGCCTAGCGGGCGCCCTCTACGAGCAGTACTTC.

This clone was counted only a few times. The chain recombines TRBV7-9 with TRBJ1-1; D is uncertain. Germline V gene sequence: CDR1 SEHNR, CDR2 FQNEAQ (reference sequence). V gave up 1 base and J gave up 3 bases, with 6 bases separating them. This CDR3 spans 13 amino acids. The CDR3 loop reads CASSLVGDTEAFF. For the CDR3, the DNA is TGTGCCAGCAGCTTAGTCGGGGACACTGAAGCTTTCTTT.

The chain combines TRBV30 with TRBJ1-1; no firm D call. CDR1 and CDR2 (germline): GTSNPN, SVGIG (reference sequence). The CDR3 sequence is 12 residues long. V lost 0 bases to trimming and J lost 4 bases, with 6 bases between them. CDR3 protein: CAWSVGSTEAFF. The CDR3, as DNA: TGTGCCTGGAGTGTAGGGAGCACTGAAGCTTTCTTT.

Remarks on this clone: One junction end does not reproduce the germline sequence, and a read error may be involved. The CDR3 sequence is CASSLEAPGGASTEAFF. The CDR3 nucleotides are TGTGCCAGCAGCCTAGAGGCCCCGGGGGGGGCTAGCACTGAAGCTTTCTTT. V is TRBV11-2 and J is TRBJ1-1; D possibly corresponds to TRBD1 (6 bases). CDR3 length: 17 residues. Germline V CDR1 and CDR2: SGHAT, FQNNGV.

The chain uses TRBV28 and TRBJ2-7; the match to TRBD2 covers 11 bases. The CDR3 spans 15 residues. V lost 6 bases, J lost 3 bases, and 7 bases stayed unmatched. Germline values: CDR1 MDHEN, CDR2 SYDVKM. The CDR3, as DNA: TGTGCCAGCAGCCCGATAGCGGGAGGGTTCTACGAGCAGTACTTC. Protein sequence: CASSPIAGGFYEQYF. The full variable domain, completed using reference TRBV28 and TRBJ2-7, is DVKVTQSSRYLVKRTGEKVFLECVQDMDHENMFWYRQDPGLGLRLIYFSYDVKMKEKGDIPEGYSVSREKKERFSLILESASTNQTSMYLCASSPIAGGFYEQYFGPGTRLTVT.

V and J are TRBV5-6 and TRBJ2-5; tentatively, D is TRBD2 (5 bases). The ends were cut back, 5 bases at V and 1 base at J, with 15 bases in the middle. In germline, CDR1 is SGHDT, CDR2 YYEEEE. The CDR3 consists of 15 residues. Written as DNA, the CDR3 is TGTGCCAGCAGTTCCGCCCTAGCCTTCCAAGAGACCCAGTACTTC. Translating gives CASSSALAFQETQYF.

The V call is TRBV7-8, the J call TRBJ1-5, with a possible D match to TRBD1 (5 bases). Germline CDR1 and CDR2: SGHVS and FQNEAQ. The CDR3 is made up of 15 amino acids. V was cut by 5 bases and J by 5 bases, with 16 bases left in between. The CDR3 here is CASSGGRGVYQPQHF. CDR3 DNA sequence: TGTGCCAGCAGCGGGGGGAGAGGGGTTTATCAGCCCCAGCATTTT.

The J gene is TRBJ1-1, the V gene TRBV19, with 10 bases lining up with TRBD1. Germline V gene lookup returns CDR1 LNHDA and CDR2 SQIVND (reference sequence). CDR3 size: 15 residues. V lost 5 bases and J lost 4; bases outside the gene matches: 7. In nucleotides, the CDR3 is TGTGCCAGTAGTGCCCCGGGACAGGGGAGCACTGAAGCTTTCTTT. This codes for CASSAPGQGSTEAFF.

The V and J genes are TRBV28 and TRBJ1-3, with D maybe TRBD1 (6 bases). This CDR3 is built from 16 residues. Germline V gives CDR1 MDHEN, CDR2 SYDVKM. Trimming removed 4 bases at V and 0 bases at J, with 13 bases between. The CDR3 bases are TGTGCCAGCAGTTATGAACAGGGCCGCTCTGGAAACACCATATATTTT. It translates to CASSYEQGRSGNTIYF. The variable domain in full, completed from reference TRBV28 and TRBJ1-3, reads DVKVTQSSRYLVKRTGEKVFLECVQDMDHENMFWYRQDPGLGLRLIYFSYDVKMKEKGDIPEGYSVSREKKERFSLILESASTNQTSMYLCASSYEQGRSGNTIYFGEGSWLTVV.

V is TRBV5-4 and J is TRBJ1-1, with a weak D call TRBD1 (6 bases). The CDR3 is 14 residues long. The germline V gene has CDR1 SGHNT and CDR2 YYREEE (reference sequence). V gave up 0 bases and J gave up 7 bases, with 13 bases separating them. CDR3 sequence: CASSLALGQSEAFF. CDR3 nucleotide sequence: TGTGCCAGCAGCTTGGCCCTCGGACAGAGTGAAGCTTTCTTT.